The clone carrying this T cell receptor beta chain was picked up a small number of times. Primed by a sample-barcoded 5' primer and a J-beta primer mix, a second PCR proceeded for about 6 to 12 cycles. TCRdb itself ran the 5' RACE reads through MiXCR, one entry per CDR3 protein. Of around 1,000,000 distinct CDR3 sequences listed, approximately 25% were seen once; the top ten hold about 0.8%. Isolated PBMCs totaled at least 6.5 million in each sample. Germline loops: CDR1 WSHSY, CDR2 SAAADI. The CDR3 runs 17 residues. V was pared by 2 bases and J by 7 bases, with 10 bases of the junction left unmatched. The data were obtained in a study of blood T cells in healthy people across ages. This same sample was also part of a study on T cells of mothers and their children. That report notes: Each 15 ul cDNA reaction used approximately 1.5 ug RNA; all RNA was used. M1S, a second-PCR primer, added sample barcodes and 2-4 random nucleotides.

J is TRBJ2-1 and V is TRBV10-2; 11 nucleotides align to TRBD2. The sequenced sample was blood. The clonotype comes from a girl under 10 years old in good health. In DNA, the CDR3 is TGCGCCAGCAGTGAGCCCCTCCTAGCGGGGGGAGGGAATGAGCAGTTCTTC. Protein product: CASSEPLLAGGGNEQFF.